The rows below give T cell receptor beta chains drawn from one sample of a study of long-term antiretroviral therapy in people with HIV. Generated by immunoSEQ multiplex PCR, the TCRdb table keeps only in-frame clones and is missing some. The table lists approximately 20,000 clones, around 77% of them singletons, with approximately 12% in the top ten. Material: unsorted PBMCs, obtained about 21 months before starting antiretroviral therapy. The source of these receptors is a woman between 40 and 50 years old with HIV. Each CDR3 is given with its conserved first and last residue. The D gene is left open where the match is weak. Only part of the rows carry a size: once, few, many, or a class if the clone is expanded.

abundance	v_gene	d_gene	j_gene	CDR3nt	CDR3aa
few	TRBV7-9	-	TRBJ2-7	TGTGCCAGCAGCTTAGCCACGGGACGCTACGAGCAGTACTTC	CASSLATGRYEQYF
-	TRBV7-9	TRBD1	TRBJ2-7	TGTGCCAGCAGCCCGCAGGGGGACCCTACGGGCGAGCAGTACTTC	CASSPQGDPTGEQYF
-	TRBV13	-	TRBJ2-5	TGTGCCAGCAGCCATCCCTCGGCAAACCAAGAGACCCAGTACTTC	CASSHPSANQETQYF
-	TRBV4-1	-	TRBJ1-5	TGCGCCAGCAGCCAAGTCAGGGAGTTGGGCAATCAGCCCCAGCATTTT	CASSQVRELGNQPQHF
-	TRBV19	-	TRBJ1-5	TGTGCCAGTACCGTCAAAATACAGGGTAGCAATCAGCCCCAGCATTTT	CASTVKIQGSNQPQHF
-	TRBV10-1	-	TRBJ2-4	TGCGCCAGCAGTGAGCTCGGACAGCAAAACATTCAGTACTTC	CASSELGQQNIQYF
few	TRBV6-1	-	TRBJ1-1	TGTGCCAGCGCTCGGAATGAAGCTTTCTTT	CASARNEAFF
-	TRBV10-2	-	TRBJ1-1	TGCGCCAGCAGTGAAGGGGTGTGGGCTGAAGCTTTCTTT	CASSEGVWAEAFF
few	TRBV4-2	TRBD2	TRBJ2-7	TGTGCCAGCAGCCAAGTAAGCTCTAGCGGAACCTACGAGCAGTACTTC	CASSQVSSSGTYEQYF
-	TRBV5-4	-	TRBJ1-1	TGTGCCAGCAGCTCGAAGGGGGGGGGTGACACTGAAGCTTTCTTT	CASSSKGGGDTEAFF
-	TRBV5-1	-	TRBJ1-1	TGCGCCAGCAGTTCGAACACTGAAGCTTTCTTT	CASSSNTEAFF
-	TRBV4-3	TRBD1	TRBJ1-6	TGCGCCAGCAGCCAATTGACAGGGTTAGATTCACCCCTCCACTTT	CASSQLTGLDSPLHF
few	TRBV7-9	-	TRBJ2-7	TGTGCCAGCAGGACAGATACCTACGAGCAGTACTTC	CASRTDTYEQYF
once	TRBV6-5	-	TRBJ2-6	TGTGCCACCGTTCAGGACTCTGGGGCCAACGTCCTGACTTTC	CATVQDSGANVLTF
few	TRBV28	TRBD1	TRBJ1-5	TGTGCCAGCAGTCTCAGGGGGGTACATAGCAATCAGCCCCAGCATTTT	CASSLRGVHSNQPQHF
-	TRBV5-4	TRBD2	TRBJ2-3	TGTGCCAGCAGCCCCGGGACTAGTTTGTATTTT	CASSPGTSLYF
-	TRBV30	-	TRBJ2-7	TGTGCCTGGAGTCTGGGGGGCGGCGAGCAGTACTTC	CAWSLGGGEQYF
-	TRBV2	-	TRBJ2-5	TGTGCCAGCAGTGAAAGAGAGACCCAGTACTTC	CASSERETQYF
-	TRBV4-1	TRBD1	TRBJ1-2	TGCGCCAGCAGCCCGGGACAGGGGGCGCTTGGCTACACCTTC	CASSPGQGALGYTF
few	TRBV14	TRBD1	TRBJ2-2	TGTGCCAGCAGCCGGACAGGGCTAAACACCGGGGAGCTGTTTTTT	CASSRTGLNTGELFF
-	TRBV5-1	TRBD2	TRBJ2-4	TGCGCCAGCAGCTTGAGCCCGGGGACTAGCGCCCCAGCTAAAAACATTCAGTACTTC	CASSLSPGTSAPAKNIQYF
-	TRBV5-1	-	TRBJ2-5	TGCGCCAGCAGCCTCCCAGGAGGGGGCCAAGAGACCCAGTACTTC	CASSLPGGGQETQYF
few	TRBV20-1	TRBD1	TRBJ1-2	TGCAGTGCTAGTCCCAGGGGGAGCTACACCTTC	CSASPRGSYTF
-	TRBV18	-	TRBJ2-1	TGTGCCAGCTCCGGGGGCTCCTACAATGAGCAGTTCTTC	CASSGGSYNEQFF
-	TRBV5-4	TRBD1	TRBJ2-7	TGTGCCAGCAGCCTCCGACAGGGAGCCTACGAGCAGTACTTC	CASSLRQGAYEQYF
-	TRBV4-3	TRBD2	TRBJ2-5	TGCGCCAGCAGCCAATTAGCGGGGTCGGGGGAGACCCAGTACTTC	CASSQLAGSGETQYF
few	TRBV11-2	-	TRBJ2-7	TGTGCCAGCAGCTTAATGGTGACCTACGAGCAGTACTTC	CASSLMVTYEQYF
few	TRBV6-5	TRBD1	TRBJ2-7	TGTGCCAGCAGTTTCCGGGACAGACCCTACGAGCAGTACTTC	CASSFRDRPYEQYF
-	TRBV27	TRBD1	TRBJ1-6	TGTGCCAGCAGTTTATCCCCTCCCGGGACAGGGGATTCACCCCTCCACTTT	CASSLSPPGTGDSPLHF
once	TRBV7-9	-	TRBJ1-4	TGTGCCAGCAGCTTGAATTCAGGGGTTGGTGAAAAACTGTTTTTT	CASSLNSGVGEKLFF
once	TRBV11-3	-	TRBJ1-2	TGTGCCAGCAGCCAGGGTAACTATGGCTACACCTTC	CASSQGNYGYTF
-	TRBV5-1	-	TRBJ2-1	TGCGCCAGCAGCTTGGAGCTAGCTCTCTCCTACAATGAGCAGTTCTTC	CASSLELALSYNEQFF
-	TRBV27	-	TRBJ2-5	TGTGCCAGCAGTAAGGTTAGGTCCGGGTCGGCTGAGACCCAGTACTTC	CASSKVRSGSAETQYF
-	TRBV6-5	-	TRBJ1-1	TGTGCCAGCAGTTCAATCGGTGGTACTCCCCCCTCCGGAGCTTTCTTT	CASSSIGGTPPSGAFF
-	TRBV7-9	TRBD2	TRBJ2-5	TGTGCCAGCAGCTTAACTAGCGGGGGGGAGACCCAGTACTTC	CASSLTSGGETQYF
once	TRBV6-1	TRBD1	TRBJ2-1	TGTGCCAGCAGCAACAGGGGGTATGAGCAGTTCTTC	CASSNRGYEQFF
-	TRBV9	-	TRBJ2-3	TGTGCCAGCAGCGTACAGGGACCCTCCTCTAGCACAGATACGCAGTATTTT	CASSVQGPSSSTDTQYF
-	TRBV2	-	TRBJ2-5	TGTGCCAGCAGTGGCCAGTCGGGCCGGCGAGAGACCCAGTACTTC	CASSGQSGRRETQYF
few	TRBV19	-	TRBJ1-5	TGTGCCAGTGGCCGCTGGAGGGAATATAGCAATCAGCCCCAGCATTTT	CASGRWREYSNQPQHF
-	TRBV10-2	-	TRBJ2-1	TGCGCCAGCAGTTCCAGATCCGTGGCCTACAATGAGCAGTTCTTC	CASSSRSVAYNEQFF
-	TRBV7-9	TRBD2	TRBJ2-7	TGTGCCAGCAGCTCCCTTCATGGCGGGGGGCCTTACGAGCAGTACTTC	CASSSLHGGGPYEQYF
-	TRBV19	-	TRBJ1-5	TGTGCCAGTAGTATAGTCGGGGGCGGGGGCAATCAGCCCCAGCATTTT	CASSIVGGGGNQPQHF
-	TRBV6-5	TRBD2	TRBJ2-7	TGTGCCAGCAGGTTTCTAGCGGGGAGGGCGATCGAGCAGTACTTC	CASRFLAGRAIEQYF
-	TRBV18	-	TRBJ1-1	TGTGCCAGCTCAATTTTGGAAAACACTGAAGCTTTCTTT	CASSILENTEAFF
-	TRBV7-2	-	TRBJ2-7	TGTGCCAGCAGCTCCGACACGGGCGAGCAGTACTTC	CASSSDTGEQYF
-	TRBV5-1	TRBD1	TRBJ1-2	TGCGCCAGCAGCCAGGGACAGGGCCCTTACGGCTACACCTTC	CASSQGQGPYGYTF
-	TRBV12-5	-	TRBJ1-1	TGTGCTAGTGGGCTCGGGGCTACGGTGTGGGGGACTGAAGCTTTCTTT	CASGLGATVWGTEAFF
-	TRBV30	-	TRBJ1-3	TGTGCCTGGAATACAGGTGATAGCTCTGGAAACACCATATATTTT	CAWNTGDSSGNTIYF
few	TRBV7-9	-	TRBJ1-2	TGTGCCAGCAGCTTAGCGAACTATGGCTACACCTTC	CASSLANYGYTF
-	TRBV29-1	-	TRBJ1-2	TGCAGCGTTGAAGATCTGTGGGGTGGCTACACCTTC	CSVEDLWGGYTF
-	TRBV18	-	TRBJ1-1	TGTGCCAGCTCACCAATTCCCACTGAAGCTTTCTTT	CASSPIPTEAFF